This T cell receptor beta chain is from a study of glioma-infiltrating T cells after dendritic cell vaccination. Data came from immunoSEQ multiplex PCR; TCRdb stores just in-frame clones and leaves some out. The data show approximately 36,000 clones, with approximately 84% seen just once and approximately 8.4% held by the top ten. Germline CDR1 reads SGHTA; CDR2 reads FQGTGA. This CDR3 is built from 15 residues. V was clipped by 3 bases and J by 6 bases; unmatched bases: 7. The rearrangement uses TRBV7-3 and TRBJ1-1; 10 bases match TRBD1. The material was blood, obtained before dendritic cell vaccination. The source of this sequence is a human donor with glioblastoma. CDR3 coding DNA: TGTGCCAGCAGCTTGACAGGGGGCGGGCAGCCTGAAGCTTTCTTT. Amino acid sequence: CASSLTGGGQPEAFF.